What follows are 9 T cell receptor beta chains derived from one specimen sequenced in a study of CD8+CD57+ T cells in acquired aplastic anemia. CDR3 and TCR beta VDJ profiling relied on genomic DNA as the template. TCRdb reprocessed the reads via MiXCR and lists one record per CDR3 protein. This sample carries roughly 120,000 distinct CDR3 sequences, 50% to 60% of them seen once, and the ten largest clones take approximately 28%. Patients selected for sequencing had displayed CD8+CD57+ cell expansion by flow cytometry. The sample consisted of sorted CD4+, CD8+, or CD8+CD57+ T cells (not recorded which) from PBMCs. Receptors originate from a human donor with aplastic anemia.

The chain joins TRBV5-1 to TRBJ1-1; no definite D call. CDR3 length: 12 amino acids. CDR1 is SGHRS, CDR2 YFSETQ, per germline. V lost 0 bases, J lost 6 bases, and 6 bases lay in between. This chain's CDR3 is CASSLDISEAFF. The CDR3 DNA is TGCGCCAGCAGCTTGGACATCTCTGAAGCTTTCTTT. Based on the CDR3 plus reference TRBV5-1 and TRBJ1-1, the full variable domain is KAGVTQTPRYLIKTRGQQVTLSCSPISGHRSVSWYQQTPGQGLQFLFEYFSETQRNKGNFPGRFSGRQFSNSRSEMNVSTLELGDSALYLCASSLDISEAFFGQGTRLTVV.

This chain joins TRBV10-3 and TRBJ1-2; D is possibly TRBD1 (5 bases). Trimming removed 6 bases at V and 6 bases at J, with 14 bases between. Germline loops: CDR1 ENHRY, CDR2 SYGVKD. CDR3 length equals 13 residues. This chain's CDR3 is CAISPREGDGYTF. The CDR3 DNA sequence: TGTGCCATCAGCCCCAGGGAAGGGGATGGCTACACCTTC.

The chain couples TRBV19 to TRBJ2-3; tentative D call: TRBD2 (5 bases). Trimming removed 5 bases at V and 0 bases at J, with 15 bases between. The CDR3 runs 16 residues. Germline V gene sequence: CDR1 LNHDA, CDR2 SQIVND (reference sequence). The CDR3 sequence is CASSGNPGLSTDTQYF. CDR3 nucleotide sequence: TGTGCCAGTAGTGGAAATCCCGGACTTAGCACAGATACGCAGTATTTT.

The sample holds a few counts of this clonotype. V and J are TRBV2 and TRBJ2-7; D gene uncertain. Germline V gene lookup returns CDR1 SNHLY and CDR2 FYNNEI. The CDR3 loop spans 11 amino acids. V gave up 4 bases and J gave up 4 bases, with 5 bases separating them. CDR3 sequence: CASSGVYEQYF. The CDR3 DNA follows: TGTGCCAGCAGTGGGGTTTACGAGCAGTACTTC.

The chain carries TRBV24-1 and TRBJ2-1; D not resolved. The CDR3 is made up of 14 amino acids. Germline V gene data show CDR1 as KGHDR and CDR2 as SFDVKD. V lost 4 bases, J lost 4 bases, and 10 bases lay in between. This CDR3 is CATSEGVRYNEQFF. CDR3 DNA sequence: TGTGCCACCAGTGAGGGTGTTCGGTACAATGAGCAGTTCTTC.

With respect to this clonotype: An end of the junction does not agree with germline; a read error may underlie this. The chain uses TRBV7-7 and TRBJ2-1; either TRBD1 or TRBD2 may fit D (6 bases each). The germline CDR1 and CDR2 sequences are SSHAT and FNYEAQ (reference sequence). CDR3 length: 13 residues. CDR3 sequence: CASSLDGGREQFF. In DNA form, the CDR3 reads TGTGCTAGCAGCTTAGACGGGGGCCGGGAGCAGTTCTTC.

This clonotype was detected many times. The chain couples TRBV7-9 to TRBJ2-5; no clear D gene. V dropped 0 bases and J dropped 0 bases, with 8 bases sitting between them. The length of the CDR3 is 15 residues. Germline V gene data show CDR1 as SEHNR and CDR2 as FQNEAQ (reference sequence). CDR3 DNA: TGTGCCAGCAGCTTAGCGTCAACCCACCAAGAGACCCAGTACTTC. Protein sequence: CASSLASTHQETQYF. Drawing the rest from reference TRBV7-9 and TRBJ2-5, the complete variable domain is DTGVSQNPRHKITKRGQNVTFRCDPISEHNRLYWYRQTLGQGPEFLTYFQNEAQLEKSRLLSDRFSAERPKGSFSTLEIQRTEQGDSAMYLCASSLASTHQETQYFGPGTRLLVL.

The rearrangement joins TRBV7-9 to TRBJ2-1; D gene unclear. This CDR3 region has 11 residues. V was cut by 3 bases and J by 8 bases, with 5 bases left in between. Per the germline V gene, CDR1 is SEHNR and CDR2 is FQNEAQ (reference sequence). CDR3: CASSLPDEQFF. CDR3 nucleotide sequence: TGTGCCAGCAGCTTGCCCGATGAGCAGTTCTTC.

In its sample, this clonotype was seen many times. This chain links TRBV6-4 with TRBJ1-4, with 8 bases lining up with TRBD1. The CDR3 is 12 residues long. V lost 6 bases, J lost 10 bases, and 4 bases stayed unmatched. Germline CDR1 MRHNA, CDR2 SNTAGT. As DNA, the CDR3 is TGTGCCAGCAGGGACAGGGAGGGAAAACTGTTTTTT. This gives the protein CASRDREGKLFF.